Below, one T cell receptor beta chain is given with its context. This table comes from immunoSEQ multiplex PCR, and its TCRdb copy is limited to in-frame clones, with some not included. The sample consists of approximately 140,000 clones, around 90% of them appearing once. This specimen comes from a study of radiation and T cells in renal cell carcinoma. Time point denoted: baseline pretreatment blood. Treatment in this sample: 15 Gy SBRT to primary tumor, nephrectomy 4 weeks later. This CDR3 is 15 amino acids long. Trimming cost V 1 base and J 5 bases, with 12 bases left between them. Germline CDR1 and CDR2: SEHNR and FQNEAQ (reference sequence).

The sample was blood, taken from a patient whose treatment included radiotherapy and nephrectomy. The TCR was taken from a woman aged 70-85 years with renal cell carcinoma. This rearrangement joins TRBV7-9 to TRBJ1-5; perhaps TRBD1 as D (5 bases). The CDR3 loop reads CASSLEGTPDQPQHF. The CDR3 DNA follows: TGTGCCAGCAGCTTAGAGGGGACCCCGGATCAGCCCCAGCATTTT.